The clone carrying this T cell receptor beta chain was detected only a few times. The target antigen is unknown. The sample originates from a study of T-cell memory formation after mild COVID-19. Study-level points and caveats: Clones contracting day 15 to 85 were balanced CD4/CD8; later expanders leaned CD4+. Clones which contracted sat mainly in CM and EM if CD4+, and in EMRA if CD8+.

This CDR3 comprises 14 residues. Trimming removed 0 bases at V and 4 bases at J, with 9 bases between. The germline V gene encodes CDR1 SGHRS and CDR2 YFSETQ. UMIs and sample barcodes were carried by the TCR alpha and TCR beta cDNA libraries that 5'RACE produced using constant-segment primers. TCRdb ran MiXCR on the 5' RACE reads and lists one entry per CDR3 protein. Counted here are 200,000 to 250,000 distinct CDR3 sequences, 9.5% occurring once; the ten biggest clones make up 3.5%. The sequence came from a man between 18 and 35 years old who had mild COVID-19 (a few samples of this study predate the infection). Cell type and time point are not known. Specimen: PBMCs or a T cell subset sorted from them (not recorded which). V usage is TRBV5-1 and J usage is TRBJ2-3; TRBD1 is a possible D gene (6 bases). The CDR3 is CASSLAQGSDTQYF. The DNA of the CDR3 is TGCGCCAGCAGCTTGGCGCAGGGGTCAGATACGCAGTATTTT.